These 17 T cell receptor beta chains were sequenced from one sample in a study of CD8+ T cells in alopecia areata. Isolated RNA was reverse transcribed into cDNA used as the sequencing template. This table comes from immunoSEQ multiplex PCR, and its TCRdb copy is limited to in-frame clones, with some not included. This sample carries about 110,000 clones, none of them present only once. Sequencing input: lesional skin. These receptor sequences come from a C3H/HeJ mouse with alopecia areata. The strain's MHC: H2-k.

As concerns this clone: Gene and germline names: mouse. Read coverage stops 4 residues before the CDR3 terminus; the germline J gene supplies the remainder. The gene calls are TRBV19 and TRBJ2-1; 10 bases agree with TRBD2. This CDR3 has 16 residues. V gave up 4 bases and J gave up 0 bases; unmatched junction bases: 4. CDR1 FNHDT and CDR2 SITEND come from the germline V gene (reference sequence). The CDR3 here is CASSPNWGGNYAEQFF. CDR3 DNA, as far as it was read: TGTGCCAGCAGTCCCAACTGGGGGGGTAACTATGCT. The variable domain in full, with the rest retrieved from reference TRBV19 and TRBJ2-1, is GGIITQTPKFLIGQEGQKLTLKCQQNFNHDTMYWYRQDSGKGLRLIYYSITENDLQKGDLSEGYDASREKKSSFSLTVTSAQKNEMAVFLCASSPNWGGNYAEQFFGPGTRLTVL.

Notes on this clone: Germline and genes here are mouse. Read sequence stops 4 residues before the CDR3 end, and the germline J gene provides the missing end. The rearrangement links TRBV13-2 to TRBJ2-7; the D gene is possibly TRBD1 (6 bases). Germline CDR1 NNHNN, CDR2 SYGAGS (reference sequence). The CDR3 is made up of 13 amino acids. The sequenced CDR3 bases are TGTGCCAGCGGTGAGCCCCACAGGGAT. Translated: CASGEPHRD. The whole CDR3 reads CASGEPHRDEQYF.

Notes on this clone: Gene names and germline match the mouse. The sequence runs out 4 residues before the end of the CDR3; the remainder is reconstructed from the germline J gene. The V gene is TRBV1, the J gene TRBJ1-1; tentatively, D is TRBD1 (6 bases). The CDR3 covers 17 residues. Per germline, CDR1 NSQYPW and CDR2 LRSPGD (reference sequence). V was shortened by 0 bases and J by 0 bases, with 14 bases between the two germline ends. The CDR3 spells CTCSADPTGTTNTEVFF. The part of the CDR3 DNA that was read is TGCACCTGCAGTGCAGACCCCACCGGGACAACAAACACA. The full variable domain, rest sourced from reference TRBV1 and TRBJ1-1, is VTLLEQNPRWRLVPRGQAVNLRCILKNSQYPWMSWYQQDLQKQLQWLFTLRSPGDKEVKSLPGADYLATRVTDTELRLQVANMSQGRTLYCTCSADPTGTTNTEVFFGKGTRLTVV.

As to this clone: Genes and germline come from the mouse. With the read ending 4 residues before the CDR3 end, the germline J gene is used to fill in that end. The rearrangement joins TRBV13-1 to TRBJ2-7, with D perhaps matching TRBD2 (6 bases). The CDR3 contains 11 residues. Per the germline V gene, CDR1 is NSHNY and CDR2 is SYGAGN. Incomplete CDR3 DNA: TGTGCCAGCGTCGGGGGGTAT. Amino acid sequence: CASVGGY. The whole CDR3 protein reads CASVGGYEQYF.

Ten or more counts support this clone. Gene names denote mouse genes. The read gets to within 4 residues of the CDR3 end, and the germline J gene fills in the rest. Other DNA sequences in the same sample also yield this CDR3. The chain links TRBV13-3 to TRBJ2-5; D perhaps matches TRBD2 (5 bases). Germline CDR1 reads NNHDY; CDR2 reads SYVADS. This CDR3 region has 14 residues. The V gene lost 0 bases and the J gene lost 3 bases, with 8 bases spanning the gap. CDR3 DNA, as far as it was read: TGTGCCAGCAGTGATGCTGCTGGGCAAGAC. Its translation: CASSDAAGQD. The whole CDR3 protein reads CASSDAAGQDTQYF.

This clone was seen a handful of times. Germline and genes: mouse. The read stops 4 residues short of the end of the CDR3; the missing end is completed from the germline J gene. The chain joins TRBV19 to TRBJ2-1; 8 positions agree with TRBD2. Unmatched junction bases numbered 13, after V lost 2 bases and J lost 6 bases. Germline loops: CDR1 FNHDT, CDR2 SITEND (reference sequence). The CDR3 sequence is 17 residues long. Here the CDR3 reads CASSIRGGGWGAAEQFF. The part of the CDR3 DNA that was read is TGTGCCAGCAGTATCAGGGGCGGAGGCTGGGGGGCTGCT.

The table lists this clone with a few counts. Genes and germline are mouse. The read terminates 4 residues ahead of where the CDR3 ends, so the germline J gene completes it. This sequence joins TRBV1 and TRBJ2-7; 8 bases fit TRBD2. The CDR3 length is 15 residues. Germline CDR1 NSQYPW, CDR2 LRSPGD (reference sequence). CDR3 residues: CTCSADWGAFYEQYF. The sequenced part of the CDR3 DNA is TGCACCTGCAGTGCAGACTGGGGGGCCTTTTAT.

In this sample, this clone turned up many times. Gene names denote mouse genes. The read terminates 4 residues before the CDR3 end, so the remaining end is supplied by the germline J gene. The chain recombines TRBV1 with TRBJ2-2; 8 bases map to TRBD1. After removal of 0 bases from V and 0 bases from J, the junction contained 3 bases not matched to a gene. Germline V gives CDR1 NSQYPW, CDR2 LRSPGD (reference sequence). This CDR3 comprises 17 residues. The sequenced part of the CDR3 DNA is TGCACCTGCAGTGCAGATGGGGGACAGGCAAACACCGGG. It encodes CTCSADGGQANTG. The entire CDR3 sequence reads CTCSADGGQANTGQLYF. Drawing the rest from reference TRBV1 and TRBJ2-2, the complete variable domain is VTLLEQNPRWRLVPRGQAVNLRCILKNSQYPWMSWYQQDLQKQLQWLFTLRSPGDKEVKSLPGADYLATRVTDTELRLQVANMSQGRTLYCTCSADGGQANTGQLYFGEGSKLTVL.

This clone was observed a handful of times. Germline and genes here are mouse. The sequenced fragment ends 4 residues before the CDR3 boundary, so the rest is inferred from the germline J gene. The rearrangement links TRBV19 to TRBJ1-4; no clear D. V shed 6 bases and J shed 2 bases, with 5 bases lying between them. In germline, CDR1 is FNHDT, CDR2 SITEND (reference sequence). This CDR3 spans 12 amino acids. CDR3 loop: CASTRSNERLFF. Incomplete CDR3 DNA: TGTGCCAGCACGAGGTCCAACGAA.

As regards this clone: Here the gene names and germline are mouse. This chain's CDR3 is CASRTGGAHTGQLYF. The CDR3 bases that were read are TGTGCCAGCAGGACAGGGGGCGCACACACCGGG. The chain recombines TRBV13-3 with TRBJ2-2, with 10 bases fitting TRBD1. The sequence runs out 4 residues before the end of the CDR3; the remainder is reconstructed from the germline J gene. The V gene's germline CDR1 is NNHDY and CDR2 SYVADS. This CDR3 is 15 amino acids long. V dropped 5 bases and J dropped 3; count of bases not matched to a gene: 4. Supplemented by reference TRBV13-3 and TRBJ2-2, the full variable domain reads EAAVTQSPRSKVAVTGGKVTLSCHQTNNHDYMYWYRQDTGHGLRLIHYSYVADSTEKGDIPDGYKASRPSQENFSLILELASLSQTAVYFCASRTGGAHTGQLYFGEGSKLTVL.

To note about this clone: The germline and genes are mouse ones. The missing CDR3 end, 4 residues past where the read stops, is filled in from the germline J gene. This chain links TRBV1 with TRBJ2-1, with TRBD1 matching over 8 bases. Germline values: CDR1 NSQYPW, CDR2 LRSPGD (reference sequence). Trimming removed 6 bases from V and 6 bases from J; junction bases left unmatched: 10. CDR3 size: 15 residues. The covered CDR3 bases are TGCACCTGCAGAGTGCCAGGGGGCGGGGTTGCT. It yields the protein CTCRVPGGGVA. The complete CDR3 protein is CTCRVPGGGVAEQFF.

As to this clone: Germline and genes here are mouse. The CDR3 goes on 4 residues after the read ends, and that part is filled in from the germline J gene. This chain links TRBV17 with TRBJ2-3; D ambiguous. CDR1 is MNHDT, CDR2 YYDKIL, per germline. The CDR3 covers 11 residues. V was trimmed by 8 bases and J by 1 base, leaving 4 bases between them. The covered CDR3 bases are TGTGCTAGCCAAGGTGCAGAA. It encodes CASQGAE. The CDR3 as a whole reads CASQGAETLYF.

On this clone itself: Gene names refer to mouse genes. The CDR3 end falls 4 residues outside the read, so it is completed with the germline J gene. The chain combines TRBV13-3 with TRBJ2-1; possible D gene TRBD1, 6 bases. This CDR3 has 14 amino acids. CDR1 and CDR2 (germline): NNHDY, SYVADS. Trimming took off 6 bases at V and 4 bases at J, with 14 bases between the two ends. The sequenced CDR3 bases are TGTGCCAGCACCTTGGACAGAAAATATGCT. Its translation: CASTLDRKYA. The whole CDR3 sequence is CASTLDRKYAEQFF.

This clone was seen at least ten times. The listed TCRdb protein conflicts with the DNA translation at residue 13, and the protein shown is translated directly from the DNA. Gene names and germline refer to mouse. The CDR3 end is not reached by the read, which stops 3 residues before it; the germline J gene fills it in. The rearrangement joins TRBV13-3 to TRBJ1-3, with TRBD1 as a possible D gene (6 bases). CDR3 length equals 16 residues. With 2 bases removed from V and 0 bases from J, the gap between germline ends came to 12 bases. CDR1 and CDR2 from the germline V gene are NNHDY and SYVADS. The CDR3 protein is CASSDGGLYSGNTLYF. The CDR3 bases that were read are TGTGCCAGCAGTGACGGGGGGCTCTATTCTGGAAATACG.

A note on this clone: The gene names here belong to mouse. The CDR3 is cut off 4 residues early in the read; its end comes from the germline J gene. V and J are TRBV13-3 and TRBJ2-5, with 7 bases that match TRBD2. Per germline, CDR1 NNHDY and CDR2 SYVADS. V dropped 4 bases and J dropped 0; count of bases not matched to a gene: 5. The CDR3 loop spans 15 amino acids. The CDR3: CASSLDWSNQDTQYF. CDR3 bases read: TGTGCCAGCAGTCTGGACTGGAGTAACCAAGAC. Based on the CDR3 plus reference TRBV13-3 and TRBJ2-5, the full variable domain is EAAVTQSPRSKVAVTGGKVTLSCHQTNNHDYMYWYRQDTGHGLRLIHYSYVADSTEKGDIPDGYKASRPSQENFSLILELASLSQTAVYFCASSLDWSNQDTQYFGPGTRLLVL.

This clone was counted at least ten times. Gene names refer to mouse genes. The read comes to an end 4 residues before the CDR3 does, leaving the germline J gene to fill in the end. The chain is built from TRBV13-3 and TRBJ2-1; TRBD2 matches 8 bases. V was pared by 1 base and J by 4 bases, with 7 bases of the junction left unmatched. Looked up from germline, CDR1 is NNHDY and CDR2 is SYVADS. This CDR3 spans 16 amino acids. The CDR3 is CASSDLLGGRYAEQFF. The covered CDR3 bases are TGTGCCAGCAGTGATCTCCTGGGGGGCCGTTATGCT.

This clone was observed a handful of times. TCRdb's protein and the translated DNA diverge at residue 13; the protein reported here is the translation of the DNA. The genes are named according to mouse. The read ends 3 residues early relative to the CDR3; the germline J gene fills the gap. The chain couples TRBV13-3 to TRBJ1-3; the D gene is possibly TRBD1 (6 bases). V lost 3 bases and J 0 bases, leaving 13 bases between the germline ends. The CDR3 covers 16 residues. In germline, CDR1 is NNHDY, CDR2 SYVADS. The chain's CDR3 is CASSGRTENSGNTLYF. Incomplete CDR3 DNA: TGTGCCAGCAGTGGCAGGACAGAGAATTCTGGAAATACG.